One and the same sample provided the 18 T cell receptor beta chains below, sequenced in a study of shared clonotypes between healthy human individuals. Terminally differentiated effector memory CD45RA+ cells were excluded from the naive CD8 cells, which were CD45RO-negative and positively selected for CCR7. Assay: immunoSEQ multiplex PCR; the TCRdb copy retains only in-frame clones and omits some. The sample has 550,000 to 600,000 clones, roughly 98% seen once. Sequencing was performed on naive CD8+ T cells sorted from blood. The receptors were sampled from a young man in good health.

In its sample, this clone was seen once. The gene calls are TRBV7-8 and TRBJ1-1; D uncertain. The germline V gene has CDR1 SGHVS and CDR2 FQNEAQ. V lost 2 bases to trimming and J lost 2 bases, with 12 bases between them. There are 15 residues in the CDR3. CDR3 amino acids: CASSLSRQVNTEAFF. The CDR3 coding sequence is TGTGCCAGCAGCTTAAGTCGGCAGGTAAACACTGAAGCTTTCTTT.

V and J are TRBV5-5 and TRBJ2-3; 8 nucleotides align to TRBD2. V lost 0 bases, J lost 2 bases, and 14 bases stayed unmatched. Germline V gene lookup returns CDR1 SGHKS and CDR2 YYEKEE (reference sequence). The CDR3 covers 19 residues. The CDR3 loop reads CASSLVVGQAGVNTDTQYF. In nucleotides, the CDR3 is TGTGCCAGCAGCTTGGTGGTGGGGCAAGCGGGGGTAAACACAGATACGCAGTATTTT.

The rearrangement uses TRBV2 and TRBJ2-3, with 10 bases aligning to TRBD2. V lost 6 bases and J lost 1; bases outside the gene matches: 10. The germline V gene encodes CDR1 SNHLY and CDR2 FYNNEI. The CDR3 extends over 17 amino acids. The CDR3, as DNA: TGTGCCAGCAGCGAGTGGACTAGCGGCAAAGGCACAGATACGCAGTATTTT. Translated: CASSEWTSGKGTDTQYF.

The chain couples TRBV25-1 to TRBJ1-2, with D maybe TRBD1 (6 bases). CDR3 length: 14 amino acids. Trimming removed 10 bases at V and 1 base at J, with 16 bases between. Germline V gene sequence: CDR1 MGHDK, CDR2 SYGVNS. The CDR3 nucleotides read TGTGCCACCGGGGAAACAGGGATTAACTATGGCTACACCTTC. It specifies CATGETGINYGYTF.

The chain is built from TRBV30 and TRBJ1-4; D might be TRBD1 (6 bases). The CDR3 is 13 amino acids. The ends were cut back, 3 bases at V and 3 bases at J, with 8 bases in the middle. Germline values: CDR1 GTSNPN, CDR2 SVGIG (reference sequence). CDR3 in amino acids: CAWRRQANEKLFF. CDR3 sequence (DNA): TGTGCCTGGAGACGACAGGCTAATGAAAAACTGTTTTTT.

The chain has TRBV5-1 and TRBJ2-1; perhaps D is TRBD1 or TRBD2 (5 bases each). Germline V gene lookup returns CDR1 SGHRS and CDR2 YFSETQ. There are 12 residues in the CDR3. Trimming removed 0 bases at V and 10 bases at J, with 8 bases between. The CDR3 is CASSLGRDEQFF. CDR3 DNA sequence: TGCGCCAGCAGCTTGGGCAGGGACGAGCAGTTCTTC. Supplemented by reference TRBV5-1 and TRBJ2-1, the full variable domain reads KAGVTQTPRYLIKTRGQQVTLSCSPISGHRSVSWYQQTPGQGLQFLFEYFSETQRNKGNFPGRFSGRQFSNSRSEMNVSTLELGDSALYLCASSLGRDEQFFGPGTRLTVL.

V and J are TRBV6-6 and TRBJ2-7, with TRBD2 as a possible D gene (5 bases). V lost 2 bases and J 7 bases, leaving 6 bases between the germline ends. Germline assignment: CDR1 MNHNY and CDR2 SVGAGI (reference sequence). The CDR3 extends over 11 amino acids. CDR3 nucleotide sequence: TGTGCCAGCAGTTACGGCGGGGAGCAGTACTTC. It is translated as CASSYGGEQYF.

The genes are TRBV7-2 and TRBJ2-7, with D possibly being TRBD1 (6 bases). Germline assignment: CDR1 SGHTA and CDR2 FQGNSA. The CDR3 runs to 14 residues. V lost 1 base and J 2 bases, leaving 9 bases between the germline ends. The CDR3 is CASSLVGQPYEQYF. CDR3 DNA: TGTGCCAGCAGCTTAGTGGGACAACCCTACGAGCAGTACTTC.

The chain couples TRBV5-6 to TRBJ2-3; no firm D call. Germline lookup yields CDR1 SGHDT and CDR2 YYEEEE. Trimming shortened V by 4 bases and J by 0 bases, and 9 bases separated the two germline ends. CDR3 length equals 14 residues. CDR3 loop: CASSPVASTDTQYF. In nucleotides, the CDR3 is TGTGCCAGCAGCCCCGTGGCTAGCACAGATACGCAGTATTTT.

The V gene is TRBV7-8, the J gene TRBJ2-7; 7 positions match TRBD2. CDR1 and CDR2 (germline): SGHVS, FQNEAQ. The CDR3 has 15 residues. V shed 1 base and J 2 bases; nucleotides not matched to a gene: 5. The CDR3: CASSLGSTSTYEQYF. CDR3 nucleotide sequence: TGTGCCAGCAGCTTAGGGTCGACTAGCACCTACGAGCAGTACTTC.

The chain couples TRBV19 to TRBJ2-4; D is tentatively TRBD1 or TRBD2 (5 bases each). Between the trimmed V and J ends, which lost 6 bases and 14 bases, there was a span of 20 bases. In germline, CDR1 is LNHDA, CDR2 SQIVND (reference sequence). The CDR3 totals 13 residues. Here the CDR3 DNA reads TGTGCCAGTAGCATAAACCCGGCTGTGGGGGAGTACTTC. Protein product: CASSINPAVGEYF.

The chain employs TRBV7-2 and TRBJ2-5; D ambiguous. Per the germline V gene, CDR1 is SGHTA and CDR2 is FQGNSA. The CDR3 consists of 15 residues. V lost 1 base, J lost 5 bases, and 14 bases lay in between. DNA for the CDR3: TGTGCCAGCAGCTTAGTATCTAGGAGCTCCGAGACCCAGTACTTC. This codes for CASSLVSRSSETQYF.

The chain uses TRBV28 and TRBJ2-7; no firm D call. Between the trimmed V and J ends, which lost 11 bases and 3 bases, there was a span of 11 bases. Germline CDR1 reads MDHEN; CDR2 reads SYDVKM. CDR3 length: 11 amino acids. The DNA of the CDR3 is TGTGCCGCCGGGTTGGGCTACGAGCAGTACTTC. It encodes CAAGLGYEQYF.

The chain couples TRBV11-2 to TRBJ2-3; a weak D match, TRBD2 (5 bases). Trimming removed 0 bases from V and 0 bases from J, with 10 bases in between. Germline lookup yields CDR1 SGHAT and CDR2 FQNNGV. CDR3 length equals 16 residues. The CDR3 loop is CASSLEVGSSTDTQYF. The CDR3 DNA sequence: TGTGCCAGCAGCTTAGAAGTTGGGAGTAGCACAGATACGCAGTATTTT.

The chain links TRBV7-9 to TRBJ2-7; TRBD1 matches at 8 bases. Germline V gives CDR1 SEHNR, CDR2 FQNEAQ (reference sequence). The CDR3 has 14 residues. Unmatched junction bases numbered 6, after V lost 6 bases and J lost 2 bases. CDR3 in amino acids: CASSGTGPAYEQYF. As DNA, the CDR3 is TGTGCCAGCAGTGGGACAGGCCCAGCCTACGAGCAGTACTTC.

The V gene is TRBV4-1, the J gene TRBJ1-2; 11 bases align to TRBD1. The germline V gene has CDR1 MGHRA and CDR2 YSYEKL. The CDR3 is 16 residues long. V gave up 3 bases and J gave up 4 bases; unmatched junction bases: 7. CDR3: CASSHGQGAGGYGYTF. The CDR3 nucleotides read TGCGCCAGCAGCCACGGACAGGGGGCCGGTGGCTATGGCTACACCTTC.

This clone showed up just once. The chain combines TRBV7-2 with TRBJ2-5; the D gene is possibly TRBD2 (6 bases). The CDR3 is 15 amino acids. Looked up from germline, CDR1 is SGHTA and CDR2 is FQGNSA. V was trimmed by 5 bases and J by 5 bases, leaving 18 bases between them. The CDR3 DNA reads as TGTGCCAGCAGCAAAAGAAGCGGGTATCAGGAGACCCAGTACTTC. Residues: CASSKRSGYQETQYF.

This clone was picked up one time. The chain links TRBV5-5 to TRBJ2-1; D gene unclear. Germline V gene data show CDR1 as SGHKS and CDR2 as YYEKEE (reference sequence). V lost 4 bases and J 8 bases, leaving 10 bases between the germline ends. The CDR3 length is 12 residues. CDR3 in DNA: TGTGCCAGCAGCGCGATCTCAGATGAGCAGTTCTTC. This sequence encodes CASSAISDEQFF.